This TCR beta chain was retrieved from a study of T-cell reconstitution after alpha-beta-depleted transplantation in children (dated by TCRdb to 2016 to 2018). Regarding the complete study: The study quantitatively tracked T-cell immune reconstitution after TCRalphabeta/CD19-depleted allogeneic hematopoietic cell transplantation in children using TCR repertoire profiling.

In this sample, this clonotype turned up many times. This receptor's antigen is unknown. Per-base quality was not reported, and no clone a single base away is much larger than it. The library was produced with PCR. Reads for this sample came from an Illumina HiSeq 2500. TCR libraries were prepared with molecular barcoding, using unique molecular identifiers to normalize TCRbeta repertoire quantification. The raw public data were reprocessed by TCRdb itself: fastp quality trimming at Q25, MiXCR clonotype calling, in-frame beta chains only. CDR3 protein duplicates are merged, each entry listing the most common genes and DNA. For this sample the table gives a few hundred thousand distinct CDR3 sequences, of which more than 10% were detected only once. The ten top clones hold around 4.5% of the sample. The CDR3 contains 17 residues, cysteine and phenylalanine counted. Of the read, only the CDR3 DNA is kept; its 51 bases are in frame from base 1. Compared with germline, V lacks 5 bases and J lacks 0 bases; bases without a gene match: 11. Based on the germline V gene, the CDR1 and CDR2 sequences are SGHAT and FQNNGV.

The sequence is built from TRBV11-2 and TRBJ1-1, and TRBD1 matches 8 of the central bases. This clonotype was obtained from a human donor who donated a stem cell graft to a child with Fanconi anemia. The starting material was PBMCs, obtained from the stem cell graft. For the CDR3, the sequence is CASSRTTNRGLNTEAFF. The DNA sequence reads TGTGCCAGCAGCCGAACGACTAACAGGGGGTTGAACACTGAAGCTTTCTTT.